The text below deals with one TCR beta chain. Sequencing used immunoSEQ multiplex PCR; TCRdb keeps in-frame clones, though not all of them. The sample includes 130,000 to 150,000 clones, about 80% of them seen just once. The data were taken from a study of cytotoxic CD8 clonotypes in ibrutinib-treated CLL. Study details: Once treatment had gone on for a median of 12 months, range 6 to 36, response samples were drawn.

V was cut by 4 bases and J by 5 bases, with 8 bases left in between. This CDR3 has 13 residues. Germline values: CDR1 SNHLY, CDR2 FYNNEI. The TCR sequence derives from a human donor with chronic lymphocytic leukemia. The sample was PBMCs, taken after 12 months of ibrutinib treatment. V gene TRBV2 combines with J gene TRBJ1-4, with D tentatively TRBD1 (5 bases). Written as DNA, the CDR3 is TGTGCCAGCAGTGCAGGGCAAAATGAAAAACTGTTTTTT. Translated, it gives CASSAGQNEKLFF.